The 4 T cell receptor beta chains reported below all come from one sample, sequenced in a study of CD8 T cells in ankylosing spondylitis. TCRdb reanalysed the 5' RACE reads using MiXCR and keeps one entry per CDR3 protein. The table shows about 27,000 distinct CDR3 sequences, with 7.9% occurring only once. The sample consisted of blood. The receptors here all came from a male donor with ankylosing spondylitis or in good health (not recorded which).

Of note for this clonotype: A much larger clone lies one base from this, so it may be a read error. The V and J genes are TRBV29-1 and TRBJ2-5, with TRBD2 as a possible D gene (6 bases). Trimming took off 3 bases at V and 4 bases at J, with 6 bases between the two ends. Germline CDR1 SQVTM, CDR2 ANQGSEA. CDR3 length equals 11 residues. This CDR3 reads CSVDGGETQYF. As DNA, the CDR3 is TGCAGCGTTGACGGGGGAGAGACCCAGTACTTC.

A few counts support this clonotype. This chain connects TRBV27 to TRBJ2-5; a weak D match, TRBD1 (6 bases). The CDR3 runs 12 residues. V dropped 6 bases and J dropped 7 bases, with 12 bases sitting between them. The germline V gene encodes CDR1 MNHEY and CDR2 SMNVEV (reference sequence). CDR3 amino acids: CASRFLGGTQYF. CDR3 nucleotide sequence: TGTGCCAGCAGGTTCTTAGGGGGGACCCAGTACTTC.

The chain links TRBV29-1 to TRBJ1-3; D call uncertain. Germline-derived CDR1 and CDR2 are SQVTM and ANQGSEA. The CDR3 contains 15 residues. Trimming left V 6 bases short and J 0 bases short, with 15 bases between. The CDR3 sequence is CSVETGGFSGNTIYF. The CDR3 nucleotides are TGCAGCGTCGAAACCGGAGGGTTCTCTGGAAACACCATATATTTT.

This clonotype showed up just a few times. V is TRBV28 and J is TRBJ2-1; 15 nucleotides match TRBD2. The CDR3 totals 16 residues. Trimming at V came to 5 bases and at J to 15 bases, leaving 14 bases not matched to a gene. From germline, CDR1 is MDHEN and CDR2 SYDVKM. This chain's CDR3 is CASSPNIGLAGGIGFF. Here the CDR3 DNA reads TGTGCCAGCAGTCCCAACATTGGACTAGCGGGAGGGATCGGGTTCTTC.